These 18 T cell receptor beta chains were sequenced from one sample in a study of blood T cell repertoires in COVID-19. Only in-frame clones appear in the TCRdb table, and some are missing; sequencing was by immunoSEQ multiplex PCR. Of about 140,000 clones in the sample, more than 65% were seen once. The sample was peripheral blood. Receptor source: a woman aged 60-75 years with acute or convalescent COVID-19.

This clone was picked up a small number of times. The genes are TRBV1 and TRBJ2-2; the table's D call, TRBD2, has no DNA check behind it. TRBV1 is a known pseudogene. The length of the CDR3 is 19 residues. CDR3 residues: CTSSQVLSLAGENTGELFF. CDR3 in DNA: TGCACCAGCAGCCAAGTCCTAAGTCTAGCGGGAGAAAACACCGGGGAGCTGTTTTTT.

This chain connects TRBV11-2 to TRBJ2-3; D ambiguous. V lost 5 bases, J lost 2 bases, and 14 bases lay in between. The CDR3 spans 15 residues. CDR1 and CDR2 (germline): SGHAT, FQNNGV. The CDR3 coding sequence is TGTGCCAGCAGCCTCTTTTCGGAGCACACAGATACGCAGTATTTT. This codes for CASSLFSEHTDTQYF.

This chain connects TRBV4-3 to TRBJ1-6; 9 bases match TRBD1. The V and J ends lost 3 bases and 9 bases, in that order; junction bases with no gene match: 15. This CDR3 contains 18 residues. Germline-derived CDR1 and CDR2 are LGHNA and YSLEER. The CDR3 reads CASSQSRPGQGVSSPLHF. In nucleotides, the CDR3 is TGCGCCAGCAGCCAGTCTAGGCCGGGACAGGGAGTTAGTTCACCCCTCCACTTT.

A few counts support this clone. CDR3 DNA: TGTGCCACCAGTCGAGCAGGACTAGACACAGATACGCAGTATTTT. This translates into CATSRAGLDTDTQYF. The chain employs TRBV24-1 and TRBJ2-3; 7 positions agree with TRBD2. Looked up from germline, CDR1 is KGHDR and CDR2 is SFDVKD. CDR3 length: 15 residues. J was trimmed by 2 bases and V by 6 bases; bases with no gene match: 7.

The chain links TRBV18 to TRBJ1-2; TRBD1 matches 11 bases. Germline lookup yields CDR1 KGHSH and CDR2 LQKENI. The ends lost 4 bases at V and 8 bases at J; junction bases unmatched: 3. CDR3 size: 13 residues. CDR3 sequence: CASSRGQGEGYTF. The CDR3 nucleotides read TGTGCCAGCTCACGGGGACAGGGGGAAGGCTACACCTTC. Complete variable domain (other parts from reference TRBV18 and TRBJ1-2): NAGVMQNPRHLVRRRGQEARLRCSPMKGHSHVYWYRQLPEEGLKFMVYLQKENIIDESGMPKERFSAEFPKEGPSILRIQQVVRGDSAAYFCASSRGQGEGYTFGSGTRLTVV.

This chain joins TRBV28 and TRBJ1-6; 8 bases line up with TRBD1. V lost 6 bases to trimming and J lost 10 bases; unmatched junction nucleotides: 5. CDR1 is MDHEN and CDR2 is SYDVKM in the germline V gene. The CDR3 is 13 amino acids. The DNA of the CDR3 is TGTGCCAGCAGCCAGGGGGCAAACTCACCCCTCCACTTT. It encodes CASSQGANSPLHF.

J is TRBJ2-7 and V is TRBV15; 9 bases are a match to TRBD1. Per germline, CDR1 LNHNV and CDR2 YYDKDF (reference sequence). This CDR3 spans 15 amino acids. Germline trimming cut 1 base from V and 5 bases from J; bases unmatched to any gene: 6. This CDR3 is CATSRAGTGLNEQYF. The CDR3 DNA reads TGTGCCACCAGCAGAGCCGGGACAGGGCTGAACGAGCAGTACTTC.

Details on this clone: The junction and the germline gene differ at one end; a read error may be behind it. The J gene is TRBJ1-2, the V gene TRBV4-1; D is perhaps TRBD1 (5 bases). CDR1 and CDR2 from the germline V gene are MGHRA and YSYEKL. CDR3 size: 14 residues. CDR3 sequence: CASSPRQYFYGHTF. CDR3 DNA: TGCGCCAGCAGCCCGAGACAGTATTTCTATGGCCACACCTTC.

V and J are TRBV5-1 and TRBJ2-7; 10 bases are a match to TRBD1. J gave up 6 bases and V 6 bases, and 12 bases lay outside the gene matches. The CDR3 runs to 15 residues. Germline V lookup: CDR1 SGHRS, CDR2 YFSETQ. The CDR3 DNA follows: TGCGCCAGCACCAGGGGCGGACAGGGGGTTCCCGAGCAGTACTTC. Its protein product is CASTRGGQGVPEQYF.

The V call is TRBV30, the J call TRBJ1-1, with D possibly being TRBD1 (5 bases). Germline CDR1 is GTSNPN and CDR2 is SVGIG (reference sequence). The length of the CDR3 is 13 residues. Between the trimmed V and J ends, which lost 5 bases and 1 base, there was a span of 11 bases. CDR3: CAWGAEANTEAFF. The CDR3 region has the DNA TGTGCCTGGGGGGCAGAGGCGAACACTGAAGCTTTCTTT.

This chain uses TRBV7-9 with TRBJ2-1, with D hard to call. Trimming removed 2 bases from V and 7 bases from J, with 9 bases in between. The CDR3 covers 13 residues. The germline V gene has CDR1 SEHNR and CDR2 FQNEAQ (reference sequence). The DNA of the CDR3 is TGTGCCAGCAGCTTAAACAGTGGGAATGAGCAGTTCTTC. It codes for CASSLNSGNEQFF.

Only one count was recorded for this clone. The chain couples TRBV20-1 to TRBJ1-3; D uncertain. The CDR3 has 13 residues. Germline assignment: CDR1 DFQATT and CDR2 SNEGSKA (reference sequence). Deletions cut 3 bases from V and 0 bases from J, with 6 bases between. The chain's CDR3 is CSASRDSGNTIYF. In DNA form, the CDR3 reads TGCAGTGCTAGTCGGGACTCTGGAAACACCATATATTTT.

V is TRBV7-2 and J is TRBJ2-2; the D is unclear. V lost 4 bases and J 3 bases, leaving 6 bases between the germline ends. CDR3 size: 13 residues. Germline CDR1 is SGHTA and CDR2 is FQGNSA. As DNA, the CDR3 is TGTGCCAGCAGCTCCACTGACACCGGGGAGCTGTTTTTT. Its protein product is CASSSTDTGELFF.

The rearrangement joins TRBV6-2 or TRBV6-3 to TRBJ2-1, with 7 bases lining up with TRBD2. The CDR3 is 14 amino acids. CDR1 and CDR2 from the germline V gene are MNHEY and SVGEGT. Unmatched junction bases numbered 6, after V lost 2 bases and J lost 8 bases. The CDR3, as DNA: TGTGCCAGCAGTTACGGGCGGGAGTGGGATGAGCAGTTCTTC. Residues: CASSYGREWDEQFF.

CDR3 DNA sequence: TGTGCCAGCAGTCCGGGACTAGCAAGAACCGGGGAGCTGTTTTTT. Residues: CASSPGLARTGELFF. V is TRBV28 and J is TRBJ2-2; TRBD2 agrees at 9 bases. J lost 5 bases, V lost 5 bases, and 6 bases had no gene match. Germline CDR1 reads MDHEN; CDR2 reads SYDVKM. The CDR3 sequence is 15 residues long.

The chain has TRBV4-2 and TRBJ2-7; no reliable D call. This CDR3 contains 11 residues. Germline-derived CDR1 and CDR2 are LGHNA and YNFKEQ. Trimming left V 5 bases short and J 3 bases short, with 5 bases between. The CDR3 here is CASSARYEQYF. The CDR3 DNA follows: TGTGCCAGCAGCGCGCGCTACGAGCAGTACTTC.

The J gene is TRBJ1-1, the V gene TRBV29-1, with D possibly matching TRBD1 (5 bases). CDR3 length equals 12 residues. V was cut by 6 bases and J by 2 bases, with 10 bases left in between. Germline V gene lookup returns CDR1 SQVTM and CDR2 ANQGSEA. The CDR3 is CSVQQANTEAFF. The CDR3 DNA is TGCAGCGTCCAACAGGCAAACACTGAAGCTTTCTTT.

CDR3 DNA sequence: TGCAGCGTTGATCAGGGTACGGGCCAGCCCCAGCATTTT. Translation: CSVDQGTGQPQHF. This chain uses TRBV29-1 with TRBJ1-5, with a possible D match to TRBD1 (5 bases). Germline CDR1 is SQVTM and CDR2 is ANQGSEA. V dropped 3 bases and J dropped 7 bases, with 13 bases sitting between them. The CDR3 has 13 amino acids.